These 29 T cell receptor beta chains were sequenced from one sample in a study of blood T cell repertoires in COVID-19. The repertoire was sequenced with immunoSEQ multiplex PCR; TCRdb's copy has only in-frame clones and lacks some. The table includes roughly 130,000 clones, more than 80% detected once. The sample was peripheral blood. These receptors originate from a woman aged 55-70 years with acute or convalescent COVID-19.

The chain carries TRBV5-8 and TRBJ1-6, with D unresolved. The V gene's germline CDR1 is SGHTS and CDR2 YDEGEE. The CDR3 has 14 amino acids. Trimming took off 4 bases at V and 10 bases at J, with 15 bases between the two ends. CDR3 region: CASSLSGRHSPLHF. CDR3 sequence (DNA): TGTGCCAGCAGCCTTTCTGGGCGACACTCACCCCTCCACTTT.

The V and J genes are TRBV6-6 and TRBJ2-5; the match to TRBD2 covers 10 bases. Germline V CDR1 and CDR2: MNHNY, SVGAGI (reference sequence). This CDR3 is built from 16 residues. V was clipped by 5 bases and J by 4 bases; unmatched bases: 10. CDR3 amino acids: CASSPVASGGPETQYF. DNA for the CDR3: TGTGCCAGCAGTCCCGTGGCTAGCGGGGGTCCAGAGACCCAGTACTTC.

The chain couples TRBV2 to TRBJ2-7; D might be TRBD1 (5 bases). The CDR3 covers 12 residues. Trimming took 2 bases from V and 3 from J, leaving 5 bases between them. Germline-derived CDR1 and CDR2 are SNHLY and FYNNEI. The CDR3 region has the DNA TGTGCCAGCAGTGAAACAGGCTACGAGCAGTACTTC. This gives the protein CASSETGYEQYF.

This clone showed up just a few times. The chain recombines TRBV3-1 (or the pseudogene TRBV3-2) with TRBJ2-5, with D hard to call. Germline V gene lookup returns CDR1 LGHDT and CDR2 YNNKEL (reference sequence). V lost 4 bases and J 5 bases, leaving 17 bases between the germline ends. The CDR3 spans 15 residues. Here the CDR3 DNA reads TGTGCCAGCAGCCCCACCCAGGATCTAAGGGAGACCCAGTACTTC. Translated: CASSPTQDLRETQYF.

The chain uses TRBV5-1 and TRBJ2-1; the match to TRBD2 covers 7 bases. Germline CDR1 is SGHRS and CDR2 is YFSETQ. Trimming removed 0 bases from V and 2 bases from J; junction bases left unmatched: 5. This CDR3 region has 16 residues. DNA for the CDR3: TGCGCCAGCAGCTTGGACGCGGGGGAAGCCTACAATGAGCAGTTCTTC. Translating it yields CASSLDAGEAYNEQFF.

V and J are TRBV2 and TRBJ1-5; 7 nucleotides match TRBD1. There are 15 residues in the CDR3. After removal of 3 bases from V and 6 bases from J, the junction contained 8 bases not matched to a gene. Per the germline V gene, CDR1 is SNHLY and CDR2 is FYNNEI. CDR3 nucleotide sequence: TGTGCCAGCAGTGATTTTCGGCAGGGGGTTCAGCCCCAGCATTTT. This translates into CASSDFRQGVQPQHF.

The genes are TRBV30 and TRBJ1-4; TRBD1 matches 8 bases. This CDR3 is built from 13 residues. Germline assignment: CDR1 GTSNPN and CDR2 SVGIG (reference sequence). The trim removed 7 bases at V and 7 bases at J, leaving 8 bases unmatched. The chain's CDR3 is CAFHQGAIEKLFF. CDR3 coding DNA: TGTGCCTTTCACCAGGGGGCTATTGAAAAACTGTTTTTT.

This rearrangement joins TRBV25-1 to TRBJ1-4, with 8 bases fitting TRBD1. The J segment lost 4 bases and the V segment lost 4 bases, leaving 2 bases of the junction unmatched. The CDR3 runs to 14 residues. CDR1 MGHDK and CDR2 SYGVNS come from the germline V gene. The CDR3 bases are TGTGCCAGCAGTGGGACAGGGTATAATGAAAAACTGTTTTTT. Amino acids: CASSGTGYNEKLFF.

The J gene is TRBJ2-5, the V gene TRBV5-1, with TRBD1 matching 9 bases. Germline trimming cut 7 bases from V and 1 base from J; bases unmatched to any gene: 5. CDR3 size: 14 residues. Germline values: CDR1 SGHRS, CDR2 YFSETQ. The CDR3 region has the DNA TGCGCCAGCCACAGGGGGCCCTTCCAAGAGACCCAGTACTTC. Its protein product is CASHRGPFQETQYF. Full variable domain (missing parts from reference TRBV5-1 and TRBJ2-5): KAGVTQTPRYLIKTRGQQVTLSCSPISGHRSVSWYQQTPGQGLQFLFEYFSETQRNKGNFPGRFSGRQFSNSRSEMNVSTLELGDSALYLCASHRGPFQETQYFGPGTRLLVL.

This chain uses TRBV2 with TRBJ1-4; D perhaps matches TRBD1 (6 bases). This CDR3 is 16 amino acids long. The germline V gene encodes CDR1 SNHLY and CDR2 FYNNEI. V was clipped by 6 bases and J by 0 bases, with 14 bases between them. This chain's CDR3 is CASRRGGRATNEKLFF. The CDR3 nucleotides are TGTGCCAGCAGGAGAGGGGGACGTGCAACTAATGAAAAACTGTTTTTT.

This chain connects TRBV18 to TRBJ2-1; 12 bases match TRBD2. The CDR3 is 17 residues long. With 2 bases clipped from V and 5 bases from J, the junction kept 7 bases outside the gene matches. Germline CDR1 KGHSH, CDR2 LQKENI. Here the CDR3 reads CASSPRVGLAGHNEQFF. The CDR3 nucleotides are TGTGCCAGCTCACCAAGGGTAGGACTAGCGGGGCACAATGAGCAGTTCTTC.

The CDR3 loop reads CASSLRTGWEANEKLFF. For the CDR3, the DNA is TGCGCCAGCAGCCTTCGGACAGGGTGGGAGGCTAATGAAAAACTGTTTTTT. The V and J genes are TRBV4-1 and TRBJ1-4, with TRBD1 matching 8 bases. The CDR3 sequence is 17 residues long. Germline V CDR1 and CDR2: MGHRA, YSYEKL. Unmatched junction bases numbered 10, after V lost 4 bases and J lost 3 bases.

The gene calls are TRBV5-1 and TRBJ1-5; TRBD1 might be the D (6 bases). This CDR3 comprises 15 residues. Germline V CDR1 and CDR2: SGHRS, YFSETQ. Trimming cost V 4 bases and J 8 bases, with 19 bases left between them. The CDR3 protein is CASSLGQTVNEPQHF. The CDR3 DNA sequence: TGCGCCAGCAGCCTAGGACAGACGGTGAATGAGCCCCAGCATTTT.

The chain carries TRBV10-3 and TRBJ1-2; no clear D. The CDR3 extends over 13 amino acids. The V end lost 7 bases, the J end lost 0 bases, and 9 bases lay between the germline ends. Germline assignment: CDR1 ENHRY and CDR2 SYGVKD. CDR3 nucleotide sequence: TGTGCCATCACCGAGGTAGCTAACTATGGCTACACCTTC. Translation gives CAITEVANYGYTF.

V usage is TRBV9 and J usage is TRBJ2-3; 16 bases match TRBD2. Unmatched junction bases numbered 13, after V lost 4 bases and J lost 8 bases. Germline lookup yields CDR1 SGDLS and CDR2 YYNGEE. The CDR3 is 18 amino acids. CDR3 sequence (DNA): TGTGCCAGCAGCCCGTACCAGGGACTAGCGGGAGGGGAACGTACGCAGTATTTT. Its translation is CASSPYQGLAGGERTQYF.

The CDR3 region is CASSLYRLDKTGELFF. The CDR3 DNA reads TGTGCCAGCAGCTTATATCGACTGGATAAAACCGGGGAGCTGTTTTTT. The V call is TRBV7-2, the J call TRBJ2-2; no firm D call. Germline V gives CDR1 SGHTA, CDR2 FQGNSA. Between the trimmed V and J ends, which lost 2 bases and 5 bases, there was a span of 15 bases. The CDR3 is 16 amino acids.

The DNA of the CDR3 is TGTGCCAGCAGCTCCTCGGCGGGGTATGGCTACACCTTC. Translated, it gives CASSSSAGYGYTF. The rearrangement uses TRBV7-8 and TRBJ1-2, with unresolved D. The germline gives CDR1 SGHVS, CDR2 FQNEAQ. V dropped 4 bases and J dropped 5 bases, with 11 bases sitting between them. This CDR3 comprises 13 residues. The full variable domain, rest sourced from reference TRBV7-8 and TRBJ1-2, is GAGVSQSPRYKVAKRGQDVALRCDPISGHVSLFWYQQALGQGPEFLTYFQNEAQLDKSGLPSDRFFAERPEGSVSTLKIQRTQQEDSAVYLCASSSSAGYGYTFGSGTRLTVV.

The chain employs TRBV6-5 and TRBJ1-4, with 7 bases aligning to TRBD1. The germline CDR1 and CDR2 sequences are MNHEY and SVGAGI. J lost 6 bases, V lost 9 bases, and 10 bases had no gene match. This CDR3 is 14 amino acids long. CDR3 loop: CASQRGLGDEKLFF. In nucleotides, the CDR3 is TGTGCCAGTCAAAGGGGGCTCGGGGATGAAAAACTGTTTTTT.

This rearrangement joins TRBV6-6 to TRBJ2-1; TRBD2 matches 12 bases. Germline V gives CDR1 MNHNY, CDR2 SVGAGI (reference sequence). J was trimmed by 4 bases and V by 6 bases; bases with no gene match: 10. The CDR3 totals 17 residues. The CDR3 protein is CASRRLAGETRYNEQFF. The CDR3 DNA sequence: TGTGCCAGCAGGCGACTAGCGGGGGAGACCCGTTACAATGAGCAGTTCTTC.

This clone was detected only once. This chain links TRBV29-1 with TRBJ1-1; 7 bases fit TRBD1. Losses at the gene ends were 8 bases for V and 5 bases for J; bases not matched to a gene: 8. The CDR3 is 12 amino acids. Germline loops: CDR1 SQVTM, CDR2 ANQGSEA. The CDR3 coding sequence is TGCAGCCATCAGGGGGGTACGACTGAAGCTTTCTTT. The encoded protein is CSHQGGTTEAFF.

The count of this clone is one. The chain recombines TRBV6-5 with TRBJ2-7; a weak D match, TRBD2 (6 bases). CDR1 MNHEY and CDR2 SVGAGI come from the germline V gene. This CDR3 is built from 14 residues. Trimming removed 7 bases from V and 1 base from J, with 14 bases in between. The DNA of the CDR3 is TGTGCCAGCAAGGGCCGGGACTTTTCCTACGAGCAGTACTTC. Translation gives CASKGRDFSYEQYF.

The gene calls are TRBV9 and TRBJ1-2, with D perhaps TRBD1 (6 bases). CDR1 is SGDLS, CDR2 YYNGEE, per germline. Trimming removed 0 bases from V and 5 bases from J, with 14 bases in between. This CDR3 contains 15 residues. The CDR3 DNA is TGTGCCAGCAGCGTAGGCCGACAGGAGAAGTATGGCTACACCTTC. Encoded protein: CASSVGRQEKYGYTF.

This clone showed up just once. The chain joins TRBV7-3 to TRBJ2-7, with D tentatively TRBD1 (7 bases). V shed 2 bases and J shed 5 bases, with 10 bases lying between them. CDR1 and CDR2 (germline): SGHTA, FQGTGA. CDR3 length equals 13 residues. CDR3 sequence: CASSLQGGDEQYV. The CDR3 nucleotides are TGTGCCAGCAGCTTACAGGGGGGTGACGAGCAGTACGTC.

The chain carries TRBV7-9 and TRBJ1-2, with D tentatively TRBD1 (6 bases). The V gene lost 2 bases and the J gene lost 6 bases, with 10 bases spanning the gap. CDR3 length: 13 residues. Germline lookup yields CDR1 SEHNR and CDR2 FQNEAQ (reference sequence). CDR3 sequence reads: CASSLMAGDGYTF. The CDR3 region has the DNA TGTGCCAGCAGCTTAATGGCAGGGGATGGCTACACCTTC. The whole variable domain, remainder taken from reference TRBV7-9 and TRBJ1-2, is DTGVSQNPRHKITKRGQNVTFRCDPISEHNRLYWYRQTLGQGPEFLTYFQNEAQLEKSRLLSDRFSAERPKGSFSTLEIQRTEQGDSAMYLCASSLMAGDGYTFGSGTRLTVV.

The CDR3 here is CASSLGERARDGYTF. CDR3 coding DNA: TGCGCCAGCAGCTTGGGAGAGCGGGCGCGGGATGGCTACACCTTC. The chain employs TRBV5-1 and TRBJ1-2; D is ambiguous. This CDR3 has 15 residues. Germline V CDR1 and CDR2: SGHRS, YFSETQ. V gave up 0 bases and J gave up 6 bases, with 15 bases separating them. Based on the CDR3 plus reference TRBV5-1 and TRBJ1-2, the full variable domain is KAGVTQTPRYLIKTRGQQVTLSCSPISGHRSVSWYQQTPGQGLQFLFEYFSETQRNKGNFPGRFSGRQFSNSRSEMNVSTLELGDSALYLCASSLGERARDGYTFGSGTRLTVV.

This clone was found once. The genes are TRBV9 and TRBJ2-1, with unresolved D. The CDR3 consists of 14 residues. Germline V CDR1 and CDR2: SGDLS, YYNGEE. The V end lost 0 bases, the J end lost 1 base, and 5 bases lay between the germline ends. CDR3 nucleotides: TGTGCCAGCAGCGTAGGGCCATCCTACAATGAGCAGTTCTTC. It translates to CASSVGPSYNEQFF.

The genes are TRBV7-9 and TRBJ1-1; a possible D gene is TRBD1 (6 bases). The CDR3 contains 15 residues. Germline V gene sequence: CDR1 SEHNR, CDR2 FQNEAQ (reference sequence). Trimming cost V 2 bases and J 1 base, with 11 bases left between them. CDR3 DNA: TGTGCCAGCAGCTTATCTCGGACAGCGAACACTGAAGCTTTCTTT. Translation gives CASSLSRTANTEAFF.

This sequence joins TRBV28 and TRBJ1-3, with TRBD1 as a possible D gene (6 bases). Germline V gene data show CDR1 as MDHEN and CDR2 as SYDVKM. Trimming pared 8 bases from V and 4 bases from J, leaving 27 bases between. CDR3 size: 18 residues. CDR3 amino acids: CASGSRQEVKRWGNTIYF. The CDR3, as DNA: TGTGCCAGCGGAAGCCGACAGGAGGTGAAGCGATGGGGAAACACCATATATTTT.

This chain uses TRBV5-1 with TRBJ1-2; 10 bases map to TRBD1. Germline V gene data show CDR1 as SGHRS and CDR2 as YFSETQ. The CDR3 contains 15 residues. V shed 5 bases and J 2 bases; nucleotides not matched to a gene: 6. CDR3 sequence reads: CASSYPGQGNYGYTF. CDR3 DNA: TGCGCCAGCAGTTATCCGGGACAGGGGAACTATGGCTACACCTTC. Complete variable domain (other parts from reference TRBV5-1 and TRBJ1-2): KAGVTQTPRYLIKTRGQQVTLSCSPISGHRSVSWYQQTPGQGLQFLFEYFSETQRNKGNFPGRFSGRQFSNSRSEMNVSTLELGDSALYLCASSYPGQGNYGYTFGSGTRLTVV.